This T cell receptor (beta chain) is drawn from a study of blood T cell repertoires in COVID-19. For the study at large: In each case, the material was cDNA or gDNA derived from T cells, B-cell-depleted T cells, or PBMCs.

V shed 7 bases, J shed 0 bases, and the junction held 12 bases outside the gene matches. Germline CDR1 is SEHNR and CDR2 is FQNEAQ (reference sequence). The CDR3 length is 16 residues. The authors' processing: Using reference gene primer amplification, nucleated cell counts were estimated. Assay: immunoSEQ multiplex PCR; the TCRdb copy retains only in-frame clones and omits some. Clonal size and the V and J genes are those of that table, whereas D and trimming came from the DNA. The profile shows some 190,000 clones, 85% to 90% of them singletons. The clonotype comes from a man between 18 and 29 years old with active or convalescent COVID-19. This chain uses TRBV7-9 with TRBJ2-7, with 7 bases fitting TRBD2. Sample: peripheral blood. As DNA, the CDR3 is TGTGCCAGCACCAACCAATCCGGCGGGAGCTCCTACGAGCAGTACTTC. Its protein product is CASTNQSGGSSYEQYF. Variable domain in full (rest from reference TRBV7-9 and TRBJ2-7): DTGVSQNPRHKITKRGQNVTFRCDPISEHNRLYWYRQTLGQGPEFLTYFQNEAQLEKSRLLSDRFSAERPKGSFSTLEIQRTEQGDSAMYLCASTNQSGGSSYEQYFGPGTRLTVT.